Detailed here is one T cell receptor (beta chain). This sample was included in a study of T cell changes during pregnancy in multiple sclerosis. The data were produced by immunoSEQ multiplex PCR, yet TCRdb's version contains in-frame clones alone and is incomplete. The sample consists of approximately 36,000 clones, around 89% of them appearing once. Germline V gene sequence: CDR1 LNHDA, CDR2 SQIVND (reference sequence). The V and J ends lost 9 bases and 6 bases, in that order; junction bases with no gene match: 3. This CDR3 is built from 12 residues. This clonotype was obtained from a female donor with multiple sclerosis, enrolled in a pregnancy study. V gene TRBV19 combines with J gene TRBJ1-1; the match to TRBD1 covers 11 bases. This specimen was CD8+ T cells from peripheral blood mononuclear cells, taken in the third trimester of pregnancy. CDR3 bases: TGTGCCAGCCGGGACAGGGGGGCTGAAGCTTTCTTT. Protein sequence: CASRDRGAEAFF. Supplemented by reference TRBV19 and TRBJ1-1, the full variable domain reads DGGITQSPKYLFRKEGQNVTLSCEQNLNHDAMYWYRQDPGQGLRLIYYSQIVNDFQKGDIAEGYSVSREKKESFPLTVTSAQKNPTAFYLCASRDRGAEAFFGQGTRLTVV.